The 6 T cell receptor beta chains presented below share a single source sample, sequenced in a study of cytomegalovirus exposure and HLA in healthy donors. PCR employed 60 Vbeta and 13 Jbeta primers. Using immunoSEQ multiplex PCR, the repertoire was profiled, and TCRdb retains in-frame clones only, with some absent. The sample includes 150,000 to 200,000 clones, 80% to 85% of them seen just once. Sequencing used PBMCs. These receptors were obtained from a man between 50 and 59 years old in good health and CMV-seronegative.

The chain uses TRBV7-3 and TRBJ2-1, with 13 nucleotides matching TRBD2. CDR3 length: 18 residues. With V trimmed by 4 bases and J by 6 bases, 12 bases remained unmatched. Germline lookup yields CDR1 SGHTA and CDR2 FQGTGA. The CDR3 DNA sequence: TGTGCCAGCAGCTCAGACCCTACAACTAGCGGGGGGGGCAATGAGCAGTTCTTC. The encoded protein is CASSSDPTTSGGGNEQFF.

This clone was seen more than once but under ten times. The gene calls are TRBV5-4 and TRBJ1-4; D is possibly TRBD1 (5 bases). The CDR3 consists of 15 residues. The germline V gene has CDR1 SGHNT and CDR2 YYREEE (reference sequence). Trimming removed 0 bases from V and 7 bases from J, with 13 bases in between. CDR3 region: CASSLAGGVGEKLFF. CDR3 bases: TGTGCCAGCAGCTTGGCCGGAGGGGTGGGTGAAAAACTGTTTTTT.

This sequence joins TRBV27 and TRBJ2-3; 10 positions match TRBD1. J was trimmed by 4 bases and V by 10 bases; bases with no gene match: 5. Germline V lookup: CDR1 MNHEY, CDR2 SMNVEV (reference sequence). This CDR3 spans 13 amino acids. CDR3 loop: CATGTGEADTQYF. CDR3 DNA: TGTGCCACCGGGACAGGGGAGGCAGATACGCAGTATTTT.

The chain combines TRBV29-1 with TRBJ2-2; tentatively, D is TRBD2 (7 bases). CDR1 SQVTM and CDR2 ANQGSEA come from the germline V gene. V lost 4 bases and J lost 9, with 15 bases in between. The CDR3 runs to 13 residues. The CDR3 sequence: CSVVRGATRELFF. CDR3 bases: TGCAGCGTTGTTCGGGGGGCAACAAGGGAGCTGTTTTTT.

The rearrangement links TRBV7-2 to TRBJ2-5; D is possibly TRBD1 (5 bases). The J call is doubtful: the DNA matches TRBJ2-7 better. Germline V gives CDR1 SGHTA, CDR2 FQGNSA. CDR3 length: 14 residues. CDR3: CASSLAQANYEQYF. As DNA, the CDR3 is TGTGCCAGCAGCTTAGCACAGGCTAACTACGAGCAGTACTTC.

The gene calls are TRBV2 and TRBJ1-1; 7 bases fit TRBD1. Germline loops: CDR1 SNHLY, CDR2 FYNNEI. This CDR3 is built from 16 residues. The ends lost 3 bases at V and 0 bases at J; junction bases unmatched: 7. DNA for the CDR3: TGTGCCAGCAGTGATAGGGGGCAGCCCATGAACACTGAAGCTTTCTTT. Translated, it gives CASSDRGQPMNTEAFF.